Presented here are 11 T cell receptor beta chains from one specimen sequenced in a study of T cell changes during pregnancy in multiple sclerosis. The assay was immunoSEQ multiplex PCR, and TCRdb's table has in-frame clones only and misses some. Of about 100,000 clones listed, 92% are singletons. This sample comprised peripheral blood, obtained in the first trimester of pregnancy. Receptors originate from a female donor with multiple sclerosis, enrolled in a pregnancy study.

The chain links TRBV6-1 to TRBJ1-1; D not resolved. This CDR3 comprises 15 residues. Trimming shortened V by 2 bases and J by 0 bases, and 10 bases separated the two germline ends. Germline CDR1 MNHNS, CDR2 SASEGT. The CDR3 DNA is TGTGCCAGCAGTGAACGCGGTCGATTGAACACTGAAGCTTTCTTT. Amino acid sequence: CASSERGRLNTEAFF.

The chain is built from TRBV5-1 and TRBJ1-4; 8 bases fit TRBD1. This CDR3 is built from 14 residues. Germline loops: CDR1 SGHRS, CDR2 YFSETQ. With 1 base clipped from V and 8 bases from J, the junction kept 4 bases outside the gene matches. The CDR3 reads CASSLTGDREKLFF. The CDR3 region has the DNA TGCGCCAGCAGCTTGACAGGGGACAGGGAAAAACTGTTTTTT.

The chain is built from TRBV11-3 and TRBJ2-3; D is undetermined. The ends were cut back, 4 bases at V and 0 bases at J, with 2 bases in the middle. The CDR3 contains 12 residues. CDR1 is SGHNT, CDR2 YENEEA, per germline. The DNA of the CDR3 is TGTGCCAGCAGCTCAAGCACAGATACGCAGTATTTT. Translating it yields CASSSSTDTQYF.

The rearrangement joins TRBV19 to TRBJ2-7; TRBD1 aligns across 11 bases. Germline V gene data show CDR1 as LNHDA and CDR2 as SQIVND (reference sequence). V gave up 4 bases and J gave up 4 bases; unmatched junction bases: 6. The CDR3 runs 15 residues. The CDR3 DNA reads as TGTGCCAGTAGTACCCGGACAGGGGGCTCATACGAGCAGTACTTC. Residues: CASSTRTGGSYEQYF.

The J gene is TRBJ2-7, the V gene TRBV11-1, with 11 positions matching TRBD2. The CDR3 extends over 15 amino acids. CDR1 SGHAT and CDR2 FQDESV come from the germline V gene (reference sequence). V shed 5 bases and J 5 bases; nucleotides not matched to a gene: 8. CDR3 nucleotide sequence: TGTGCCAGCAGCCCCCGAACTAGCGGGAGTGACGAGCAGTACTTC. Its translation is CASSPRTSGSDEQYF.

The V gene is TRBV27, the J gene TRBJ2-1; D perhaps matches TRBD2 (6 bases). The CDR3 consists of 18 residues. The germline V gene has CDR1 MNHEY and CDR2 SMNVEV (reference sequence). V was trimmed by 2 bases and J by 4 bases, leaving 21 bases between them. DNA of the CDR3: TGTGCCAGCAGTTTACGCCCGACTAGTGGGGTGGAGTACAATGAGCAGTTCTTC. This sequence encodes CASSLRPTSGVEYNEQFF.

In DNA form, the CDR3 reads TGTGCCAGCCTGCCCCTTCATGGGGCACCTGAAGCTTTCTTT. This encodes CASLPLHGAPEAFF. The chain employs TRBV7-2 and TRBJ1-1, with TRBD1 as a possible D gene (5 bases). Between the trimmed V and J ends, which lost 8 bases and 6 bases, there was a span of 19 bases. The germline CDR1 and CDR2 sequences are SGHTA and FQGNSA. This CDR3 is built from 14 residues. Complete variable domain (other parts from reference TRBV7-2 and TRBJ1-1): GAGVSQSPSNKVTEKGKDVELRCDPISGHTALYWYRQSLGQGLEFLIYFQGNSAPDKSGLPSDRFSAERTGGSVSTLTIQRTQQEDSAVYLCASLPLHGAPEAFFGQGTRLTVV.

V gene TRBV19 combines with J gene TRBJ2-7; TRBD1 matches at 9 bases. V gave up 3 bases and J gave up 3 bases; unmatched junction bases: 3. The CDR3 is made up of 14 amino acids. CDR1 LNHDA and CDR2 SQIVND come from the germline V gene (reference sequence). The CDR3: CASSIGTGYYEQYF. The CDR3 DNA follows: TGTGCCAGTAGTATCGGGACAGGGTACTACGAGCAGTACTTC.

The rearrangement links TRBV9 to TRBJ1-1, with D tentatively TRBD1 (6 bases). Trimming cost V 2 bases and J 4 bases, with 15 bases left between them. The CDR3 length is 15 residues. The germline CDR1 and CDR2 sequences are SGDLS and YYNGEE. CDR3 coding DNA: TGTGCCAGCAGCGTTGTTGGGGGGGCTGCCACTGAAGCTTTCTTT. It codes for CASSVVGGAATEAFF. Complete variable domain (other parts from reference TRBV9 and TRBJ1-1): DSGVTQTPKHLITATGQRVTLRCSPRSGDLSVYWYQQSLDQGLQFLIQYYNGEERAKGNILERFSAQQFPDLHSELNLSSLELGDSALYFCASSVVGGAATEAFFGQGTRLTVV.

This clone was recorded a few times. V and J are TRBV5-4 and TRBJ2-7, with D possibly matching TRBD2 (7 bases). Per germline, CDR1 SGHNT and CDR2 YYREEE (reference sequence). The length of the CDR3 is 14 residues. V shed 0 bases and J shed 5 bases, with 12 bases lying between them. This CDR3 reads CASSLAAGQNEQYF. CDR3 bases: TGTGCCAGCAGCTTGGCAGCGGGACAAAACGAGCAGTACTTC. The entire variable domain, with the rest obtained from reference TRBV5-4 and TRBJ2-7, is as follows: ETGVTQSPTHLIKTRGQQVTLRCSSQSGHNTVSWYQQALGQGPQFIFQYYREEENGRGNFPPRFSGLQFPNYSSELNVNALELDDSALYLCASSLAAGQNEQYFGPGTRLTVT.

V usage is TRBV6-5 and J usage is TRBJ1-4; TRBD1 matches 9 bases. The CDR3 totals 15 residues. CDR1 and CDR2 (germline): MNHEY, SVGAGI. The V and J ends lost 10 bases and 7 bases, in that order; junction bases with no gene match: 13. This chain's CDR3 is CATGTGTVSGEKLFF. DNA of the CDR3: TGTGCCACCGGGACAGGGACCGTTAGTGGTGAAAAACTGTTTTTT.